This T cell receptor beta chain emerged from a study of T cell changes during pregnancy in multiple sclerosis. This clone was detected once. CDR3 length: 13 residues. Germline V CDR1 and CDR2: MNHEY, SMNVEV (reference sequence). J gave up 9 bases and V 2 bases, and 4 bases lay outside the gene matches. The repertoire was sequenced with immunoSEQ multiplex PCR; TCRdb's copy has only in-frame clones and lacks some. The sample includes around 38,000 clones, more than 85% of them seen just once. The sample here was CD8+ T cells from peripheral blood mononuclear cells, taken in the third trimester of pregnancy. The source of this sequence is a female donor with multiple sclerosis, enrolled in a pregnancy study. This chain connects TRBV27 to TRBJ2-4; 7 bases agree with TRBD1. As DNA, the CDR3 is TGTGCCAGCAGTTTAGGGGACAGCGGCATTCAGTACTTC. Its translation is CASSLGDSGIQYF.